Each of the 23 T cell receptor beta chains below was sequenced from the same sample in a study of cytotoxic CD8 clonotypes in ibrutinib-treated CLL. The data were produced by immunoSEQ multiplex PCR, yet TCRdb's version contains in-frame clones alone and is incomplete. The table includes around 41,000 clones, 60% to 75% detected once. Sequencing used PBMCs, obtained at disease progression, from a patient treated with ibrutinib. These receptors originate from a human donor with chronic lymphocytic leukemia.

This clone showed up just a few times. The chain carries TRBV7-8 and TRBJ2-7; D might be TRBD2 (5 bases). The CDR3 contains 14 residues. Trimming shortened V by 5 bases and J by 2 bases, and 13 bases separated the two germline ends. Germline V gene data show CDR1 as SGHVS and CDR2 as FQNEAQ. The CDR3 here is CASSPLTGTYEQYF. CDR3 DNA sequence: TGTGCCAGCAGCCCCCTGACGGGAACCTACGAGCAGTACTTC.

CDR3 nucleotide sequence: TGTGCCAGCAGCTACGGACTTCTCAATGAGCAGTTCTTC. Amino acids: CASSYGLLNEQFF. The chain joins TRBV7-6 to TRBJ2-1, with a possible D match to TRBD2 (5 bases). The CDR3 has 13 amino acids. Germline values: CDR1 SGHVS, CDR2 FNYEAQ. V was cut by 4 bases and J by 6 bases, with 10 bases left in between.

In this sample, this clone turned up a few times. The DNA of the CDR3 is TGTGCCAGCAGTATGGTCCACGAGCAGTACTTC. Protein sequence: CASSMVHEQYF. J is TRBJ2-7 and V is TRBV2, with D uncertain. V lost 5 bases to trimming and J lost 5 bases, with 7 bases between them. CDR1 and CDR2 from the germline V gene are SNHLY and FYNNEI. The CDR3 runs to 11 residues.

The CDR3 reads CASSSTGVNQPQHF. The CDR3 DNA reads as TGTGCCAGCAGCTCGACAGGGGTTAATCAGCCCCAGCATTTT. The gene calls are TRBV6-5 and TRBJ1-5; 8 nucleotides agree with TRBD1. The CDR3 covers 14 residues. Germline-derived CDR1 and CDR2 are MNHEY and SVGAGI. V was clipped by 6 bases and J by 4 bases; unmatched bases: 5.

This clone was observed a few times. The V gene is TRBV30, the J gene TRBJ1-1; TRBD1 might be the D (6 bases). The CDR3 loop spans 12 amino acids. The germline gives CDR1 GTSNPN, CDR2 SVGIG (reference sequence). Trimming shortened V by 7 bases and J by 2 bases, and 11 bases separated the two germline ends. CDR3 DNA: TGTGCCTCACACAGGGACAACACTGAAGCTTTCTTT. It yields the protein CASHRDNTEAFF.

By its share, this clone is medium-sized. The chain is built from TRBV15 and TRBJ1-5; D gene unclear. V was cut by 7 bases and J by 2 bases, with 9 bases left in between. Germline V gene lookup returns CDR1 LNHNV and CDR2 YYDKDF (reference sequence). This CDR3 has 13 residues. DNA for the CDR3: TGTGCCACCACGGACGTGCGCAATCAGCCCCAGCATTTT. This translates into CATTDVRNQPQHF.

The chain uses TRBV9 and TRBJ1-3, with a weak D call TRBD1 (5 bases). Per germline, CDR1 SGDLS and CDR2 YYNGEE. With 3 bases removed from V and 1 base from J, the gap between germline ends came to 11 bases. The CDR3 loop spans 15 amino acids. The CDR3 region has the DNA TGTGCCAGCAGCGGGACATCATTTTCTGGAAACACCATATATTTT. Residues: CASSGTSFSGNTIYF.

This chain uses TRBV5-1 with TRBJ2-1, with TRBD1 matching over 7 bases. Germline assignment: CDR1 SGHRS and CDR2 YFSETQ. The CDR3 length is 13 residues. The trim removed 2 bases at V and 8 bases at J, leaving 4 bases unmatched. The CDR3 protein is CASSLDRADEQFF. CDR3 DNA sequence: TGCGCCAGCAGCTTAGACAGGGCTGATGAGCAGTTCTTC. The whole variable domain, filled in from reference TRBV5-1 and TRBJ2-1, reads KAGVTQTPRYLIKTRGQQVTLSCSPISGHRSVSWYQQTPGQGLQFLFEYFSETQRNKGNFPGRFSGRQFSNSRSEMNVSTLELGDSALYLCASSLDRADEQFFGPGTRLTVL.

J is TRBJ2-4 and V is TRBV27; no definite D call. The CDR3 runs 14 residues. The V end was cut by 4 bases, the J end by 0 bases, with 7 bases between. From germline, CDR1 is MNHEY and CDR2 SMNVEV (reference sequence). As DNA, the CDR3 is TGTGCCAGCAGTTCCGATTTAGCCAAAAACATTCAGTACTTC. It encodes CASSSDLAKNIQYF.

This chain joins TRBV29-1 and TRBJ1-5, with D possibly TRBD1 on 5 matching bases. Between the trimmed V and J ends, which lost 4 bases and 1 base, there was a span of 8 bases. The CDR3 is made up of 13 amino acids. The germline gives CDR1 SQVTM, CDR2 ANQGSEA. The chain's CDR3 is CSVVAGSNQPQHF. The DNA of the CDR3 is TGCAGCGTTGTTGCAGGGAGCAATCAGCCCCAGCATTTT.

V is TRBV2 and J is TRBJ2-2, with D perhaps TRBD1 or TRBD2 (5 bases each). With 5 bases removed from V and 2 bases from J, the gap between germline ends came to 9 bases. Germline V gene lookup returns CDR1 SNHLY and CDR2 FYNNEI. This CDR3 comprises 14 residues. The CDR3 sequence: CASSNRDNTGELFF. The CDR3 DNA reads as TGTGCCAGCAGTAACCGGGACAACACCGGGGAGCTGTTTTTT.

This chain joins TRBV5-4 and TRBJ1-5; perhaps TRBD1 as D (5 bases). Trimming removed 0 bases from V and 4 bases from J, with 8 bases in between. CDR1 and CDR2 (germline): SGHNT, YYREEE (reference sequence). This CDR3 has 14 amino acids. CDR3 sequence: CASSLEGLNQPQHF. The CDR3 bases are TGTGCCAGCAGCTTGGAGGGGTTGAATCAGCCCCAGCATTTT.

V and J are TRBV4-2 and TRBJ2-2; the match to TRBD2 covers 12 bases. This CDR3 contains 19 residues. V shed 2 bases and J 2 bases; nucleotides not matched to a gene: 9. Germline V gene lookup returns CDR1 LGHNA and CDR2 YNFKEQ. DNA of the CDR3: TGTGCCAGCAGCCAACTAGCGGGAGGGAGAAAATTTAACACCGGGGAGCTGTTTTTT. Its translation is CASSQLAGGRKFNTGELFF.

The chain has TRBV6-1 and TRBJ1-1, with TRBD1 matching 7 bases. This CDR3 spans 15 amino acids. V lost 2 bases to trimming and J lost 7 bases; unmatched junction nucleotides: 10. Germline assignment: CDR1 MNHNS and CDR2 SASEGT. Here the CDR3 reads CASSETASGGFEAFF. The CDR3 coding sequence is TGTGCCAGCAGTGAAACGGCGTCAGGGGGTTTTGAAGCTTTCTTT.

The chain carries TRBV4-1 and TRBJ2-1; 8 bases fit TRBD2. This CDR3 contains 15 residues. Germline-derived CDR1 and CDR2 are MGHRA and YSYEKL. V trimming: 1 base; J trimming: 5 bases; junction bases outside the gene matches: 4. CDR3 in amino acids: CASSQGLAMNNEQFF. The CDR3 coding sequence is TGCGCCAGCAGCCAAGGACTAGCGATGAACAATGAGCAGTTCTTC.

The rearrangement joins TRBV5-1 to TRBJ2-2; no definite D call. CDR1 is SGHRS, CDR2 YFSETQ, per germline. The germline V and J ends were trimmed by 4 bases and 3 bases, with 10 bases remaining between them. This CDR3 contains 14 residues. Written as DNA, the CDR3 is TGCGCCAGCAGCCTGTCGACCCACACCGGGGAGCTGTTTTTT. It yields the protein CASSLSTHTGELFF.

The chain couples TRBV28 to TRBJ1-1; D may be TRBD1 (6 bases). The ends were cut back, 10 bases at V and 7 bases at J, with 16 bases in the middle. This CDR3 comprises 12 residues. Germline CDR1 reads MDHEN; CDR2 reads SYDVKM. This CDR3 reads CATTTGYYEAFF. Here the CDR3 DNA reads TGTGCCACCACGACAGGATACTATGAAGCTTTCTTT. Supplemented by reference TRBV28 and TRBJ1-1, the full variable domain reads DVKVTQSSRYLVKRTGEKVFLECVQDMDHENMFWYRQDPGLGLRLIYFSYDVKMKEKGDIPEGYSVSREKKERFSLILESASTNQTSMYLCATTTGYYEAFFGQGTRLTVV.

The V call is TRBV5-1, the J call TRBJ2-1; D not resolved. The CDR3 runs to 14 residues. Germline-derived CDR1 and CDR2 are SGHRS and YFSETQ. The V gene lost 7 bases and the J gene lost 3 bases, with 14 bases spanning the gap. The CDR3 loop reads CASRSGQIYNEQFF. The DNA of the CDR3 is TGCGCCAGCCGTTCGGGTCAGATCTACAATGAGCAGTTCTTC.

The chain couples TRBV6-6 to TRBJ2-2, with 7 bases aligning to TRBD2. CDR1 and CDR2 from the germline V gene are MNHNY and SVGAGI (reference sequence). The V segment lost 4 bases and the J segment 0 bases; nucleotides outside the gene matches: 2. CDR3 length: 15 amino acids. CDR3 bases: TGTGCCAGCAGTTCAGCGGGGTCGAACACCGGGGAGCTGTTTTTT. Its protein is CASSSAGSNTGELFF.

The rearrangement links TRBV27 to TRBJ2-7; 10 positions match TRBD2. Germline-derived CDR1 and CDR2 are MNHEY and SMNVEV (reference sequence). This CDR3 is 17 amino acids long. The ends lost 6 bases at V and 3 bases at J; junction bases unmatched: 14. This CDR3 reads CASSWTASGSLGYEQYF. The CDR3 nucleotides are TGTGCCAGCAGCTGGACAGCTAGCGGGAGTCTCGGCTACGAGCAGTACTTC.

The CDR3 loop is CASSVAPHSSYEQYF. The CDR3, as DNA: TGTGCCAGCAGCGTAGCGCCCCATAGCTCCTACGAGCAGTACTTC. J is TRBJ2-7 and V is TRBV9, with D unclear. Germline V gene sequence: CDR1 SGDLS, CDR2 YYNGEE. The CDR3 has 15 amino acids. Deletions cut 0 bases from V and 0 bases from J, with 10 bases between.

Only one count was recorded for this clone. This rearrangement joins TRBV18 to TRBJ1-2, with D possibly TRBD1 on 5 matching bases. The CDR3 consists of 14 residues. CDR1 and CDR2 (germline): KGHSH, LQKENI. The V gene lost 0 bases and the J gene lost 8 bases, with 13 bases spanning the gap. The CDR3 sequence is CASSPPTRELGYTF. The CDR3 bases are TGTGCCAGCTCACCACCGACCAGGGAGTTGGGCTACACCTTC.

This clone was picked up one time. V gene TRBV6-5 combines with J gene TRBJ1-5, with D possibly matching TRBD1 (5 bases). CDR3 length equals 16 residues. The germline CDR1 and CDR2 sequences are MNHEY and SVGAGI. The V end was cut by 3 bases, the J end by 1 base, with 13 bases between. The CDR3 DNA sequence: TGTGCCAGCAGTTATCTAGGGGTCGTCAGCAATCAGCCCCAGCATTTT. The encoded protein is CASSYLGVVSNQPQHF.